A selection of T cell receptor beta chains follows, all from one sample in a study of blood T cell repertoires in COVID-19. TCRdb's table, derived via immunoSEQ multiplex PCR, lists solely in-frame clones and lacks some. The sample has tens of thousands of clones, about 88% seen once; the top ten hold roughly 12%. The sequencing sample was made of peripheral blood. Receptors were obtained from a man between 70 and 80 years old with active or convalescent COVID-19. The CDR3 runs from the conserved cysteine through the conserved F or W.

v_call: TRBV4-2
j_call: TRBJ1-6
cdr3_aa: CASSQGSGTGNSPLHF

v_call: TRBV6-6
j_call: TRBJ1-2
cdr3_aa: CASSRTGDFADYGYTF

v_call: TRBV18
j_call: TRBJ2-7
cdr3_aa: CASSPIRDTGTYEQYF

v_call: TRBV30
j_call: TRBJ2-7
cdr3_aa: CAWTEGQTYEQYF

v_call: TRBV18
j_call: TRBJ2-7
cdr3_aa: CASSPGHLSSYEQYF

v_call: TRBV5-5
j_call: TRBJ1-2
cdr3_aa: CASSLAAGPGYGYTF

v_call: TRBV3-1/TRBV3-2
j_call: TRBJ1-1
cdr3_aa: CASSRGTGAGTEAFF

v_call: TRBV25-1
j_call: TRBJ2-1
cdr3_aa: CAAATGVASYNEQFF

v_call: TRBV19
j_call: TRBJ2-5
cdr3_aa: CASSTNRDRGPSYQETQYF

v_call: TRBV9
j_call: TRBJ1-1
cdr3_aa: CASSPVWGHGAFF

v_call: TRBV6-5
j_call: TRBJ1-5
cdr3_aa: CASRPGQGRQPQHF

v_call: TRBV7-9
j_call: TRBJ1-1
cdr3_aa: CASSLEGIRGEAFF

v_call: TRBV9
j_call: TRBJ2-1
cdr3_aa: CASSVDGRVSSYNEQFF

v_call: TRBV27
j_call: TRBJ2-3
cdr3_aa: CASSGEAGASTDTQYF

v_call: TRBV28
j_call: TRBJ1-1
cdr3_aa: CASRIQGRATEAFF

v_call: TRBV5-1
j_call: TRBJ2-3
cdr3_aa: CASSLSPGITDTQYF

v_call: TRBV18
j_call: TRBJ2-7
cdr3_aa: CASSLLAGGPASEQYF

v_call: TRBV6-5
j_call: TRBJ2-7
cdr3_aa: CASMGSASGYEQYF

v_call: TRBV19
j_call: TRBJ1-2
cdr3_aa: CASSIGLLNGYTF

v_call: TRBV6-1
j_call: TRBJ1-2
cdr3_aa: CASSEGWQGYGYTF

v_call: TRBV2
j_call: TRBJ1-6
cdr3_aa: CASTYTGTLDSPLHF

v_call: TRBV7-3
j_call: TRBJ2-1
cdr3_aa: CASSLGRAGAKPEQFF

v_call: TRBV6-5
j_call: TRBJ1-1
cdr3_aa: CASTLVTGAREAFF